These 22 T cell receptor beta chains were sequenced from one sample in a study of CD8+CD57+ T cells in acquired aplastic anemia. In patients chosen for sequencing, flow cytometry had shown CD8+CD57+ cell expansion. Investigators profiled TCR beta VDJ and CDR3 from genomic DNA template. TCRdb re-called the reads through MiXCR, storing one row per CDR3 protein. Of some 170,000 distinct CDR3 sequences in the sample, roughly 48% were seen once. The sequencing input was sorted CD4+, CD8+, or CD8+CD57+ T cells (not recorded which) from PBMCs. The receptors were gathered from a human donor with aplastic anemia.

The chain has TRBV10-3 and TRBJ2-7, with TRBD2 matching over 11 bases. V was clipped by 8 bases and J by 2 bases; unmatched bases: 5. Germline-derived CDR1 and CDR2 are ENHRY and SYGVKD. The CDR3 runs to 14 residues. The CDR3, as DNA: TGTGCCATCCAGGGGACTAGCGGAACCTACGAGCAGTACTTC. Translation: CAIQGTSGTYEQYF.

In its sample, this clonotype was seen once. CDR3: CASSQVGIAGDEQYF. The CDR3, as DNA: TGTGCCAGCAGCCAAGTGGGGATAGCGGGGGACGAGCAGTACTTC. The chain recombines TRBV14 with TRBJ2-7, with TRBD2 identical over 9 bases. The V and J ends lost 1 base and 5 bases, in that order; junction bases with no gene match: 6. The CDR3 spans 15 residues. From germline, CDR1 is SGHDN and CDR2 FVKESK.

This clonotype was recorded many times. V is TRBV29-1 and J is TRBJ2-5; D is unclear. V lost 7 bases and J 5 bases, leaving 11 bases between the germline ends. This CDR3 comprises 11 residues. Germline CDR1 SQVTM, CDR2 ANQGSEA. The CDR3 protein is CSGAEPETQYF. The CDR3 nucleotides read TGCAGCGGAGCCGAGCCCGAGACCCAGTACTTC.

The CDR3 coding sequence is TGTGCCAGCAGCCAGTCGGCGAGCTCTGGAAACACCATATATTTT. It is translated as CASSQSASSGNTIYF. The chain joins TRBV3-1 to TRBJ1-3; D gene unclear. Germline V gene sequence: CDR1 LGHDT, CDR2 YNNKEL (reference sequence). Deletions cut 3 bases from V and 0 bases from J, with 9 bases between. The CDR3 spans 15 residues.

Notes on this clonotype: Being one base from a much bigger clone, this may be a read error. The conserved phenylalanine or tryptophan normally closing the CDR3 is absent here, so this likely arose from a read error. The rearrangement joins TRBV6-1 to TRBJ1-4; a possible D gene is TRBD1 (5 bases). The CDR3 extends over 12 amino acids. From germline, CDR1 is MNHNS and CDR2 SASEGT. With 7 bases removed from V and 8 bases from J, the gap between germline ends came to 11 bases. The CDR3 sequence is CASTQVREKLFS. The CDR3 DNA is TGTGCCAGCACACAGGTACGGGAAAAACTGTTTTCT.

This clonotype turned up a few times. A single base separates this from a much larger clone, so it may be a read error. The chain joins TRBV5-1 to TRBJ2-7, with 9 bases aligning to TRBD1. CDR3 length equals 14 residues. Germline CDR1 reads SGHRS; CDR2 reads YFSETQ. The CDR3 spells CACSSPGTGSEQYF. The CDR3, as DNA: TGCGCCTGCAGCTCGCCTGGGACAGGGAGCGAGCAGTACTTC.

V gene TRBV20-1 combines with J gene TRBJ1-6; D possibly corresponds to TRBD1 (5 bases). Germline-derived CDR1 and CDR2 are DFQATT and SNEGSKA (reference sequence). The CDR3 runs 16 residues. Trimming cost V 0 bases and J 7 bases, with 16 bases left between them. CDR3 sequence (DNA): TGCAGTGCTAGAGATAGTACGGACACAAGAAATTCACCCCTCCACTTT. This sequence encodes CSARDSTDTRNSPLHF.

The V gene is TRBV19, the J gene TRBJ1-6; D ambiguous. The CDR3 consists of 12 residues. Germline loops: CDR1 LNHDA, CDR2 SQIVND (reference sequence). The germline V and J ends were trimmed by 1 base and 10 bases, with 5 bases remaining between them. This CDR3 is CASSIAASPLHF. As DNA, the CDR3 is TGTGCCAGTAGTATAGCGGCGTCACCCCTCCACTTT.

The gene calls are TRBV19 and TRBJ2-7; tentatively, D is TRBD1 (5 bases). The CDR3 consists of 14 residues. Germline loops: CDR1 LNHDA, CDR2 SQIVND (reference sequence). V was clipped by 3 bases and J by 1 base, with 10 bases between them. DNA of the CDR3: TGTGCCAGTAGTATTAATCCAGGGTCCTACGAGCAGTACTTC. Protein product: CASSINPGSYEQYF.

By sample share, this clonotype is medium-sized. The chain is built from TRBV10-1 and TRBJ1-6; possibly TRBD1 for D (6 bases). Trimming shortened V by 2 bases and J by 8 bases, and 7 bases separated the two germline ends. The CDR3 length is 13 residues. Germline CDR1 reads WNHNN; CDR2 reads SYGVQD (reference sequence). CDR3 loop: CASSEGGHSPLHF. The DNA of the CDR3 is TGCGCCAGCAGTGAGGGGGGGCATTCACCCCTCCACTTT.

As to this clonotype: This could be a read error, since a much larger clone is one nucleotide away. This chain connects TRBV4-2 to TRBJ2-1; 8 bases are a match to TRBD1. The CDR3 has 18 residues. Germline V gene sequence: CDR1 LGHNA, CDR2 YNFKEQ. Germline trimming cut 1 base from V and 4 bases from J; bases unmatched to any gene: 12. CDR3 region: CASSQATLGQDPYNEQFF. The CDR3 DNA follows: TGTGCCAGCAGCCAAGCCACCTTGGGACAGGATCCTTACAATGAGCAGTTCTTC.

This clonotype was seen many times. This chain links TRBV4-1 with TRBJ1-2, with D possibly matching TRBD1 (5 bases). With 0 bases removed from V and 0 bases from J, the gap between germline ends came to 11 bases. Germline V gives CDR1 MGHRA, CDR2 YSYEKL. The CDR3 is 16 residues long. CDR3 DNA sequence: TGCGCCAGCAGCCAAGATACGTCAGGGCCTAACTATGGCTACACCTTC. Translation gives CASSQDTSGPNYGYTF.

The CDR3 spells CSASPGRSNQPQHF. CDR3 DNA sequence: TGCAGTGCTTCACCGGGACGGAGCAATCAGCCCCAGCATTTT. This rearrangement joins TRBV20-1 to TRBJ1-5; perhaps TRBD1 as D (5 bases). V lost 5 bases and J 1 base, leaving 12 bases between the germline ends. Germline CDR1 is DFQATT and CDR2 is SNEGSKA (reference sequence). This CDR3 spans 14 amino acids.

V gene TRBV29-1 combines with J gene TRBJ2-7, with 7 bases aligning to TRBD1. From germline, CDR1 is SQVTM and CDR2 ANQGSEA. This CDR3 is built from 14 residues. After removal of 0 bases from V and 2 bases from J, the junction contained 4 bases not matched to a gene. The CDR3 region has the DNA TGCAGCGTTGAAGACCGGGACAGCACCTACGAGCAGTACTTC. Encoded protein: CSVEDRDSTYEQYF.

This clonotype was seen many times. The genes are TRBV5-5 and TRBJ1-1; 12 bases fit TRBD1. Per the germline V gene, CDR1 is SGHKS and CDR2 is YYEKEE (reference sequence). Germline trimming cut 5 bases from V and 4 bases from J; bases unmatched to any gene: 12. The CDR3 runs to 17 residues. CDR3: CASSPPGQGARGTEAFF. The DNA for the CDR3 is TGTGCCAGCAGTCCTCCGGGACAGGGGGCTAGGGGCACTGAAGCTTTCTTT.

Of note for this clonotype: A much larger clone lies one base from this, so it may be a read error. V usage is TRBV7-9 and J usage is TRBJ2-7, with D possibly being TRBD1 (5 bases). The germline CDR1 and CDR2 sequences are SEHNR and FQNEAQ (reference sequence). There are 13 residues in the CDR3. The V and J ends lost 0 bases and 3 bases respectively, with 6 bases between them. The CDR3 DNA reads TGTGCCAGCAGCTTAGCAGACAGCTACGAGCAGTACTTC. This encodes CASSLADSYEQYF.

This clonotype appeared many times. The CDR3 nucleotides read TGTGCCAGCAGCCTACCACCCGGGACCCTTAGCACAGATACGCAGTATTTT. Its protein is CASSLPPGTLSTDTQYF. The chain is built from TRBV7-8 and TRBJ2-3, with D perhaps given as TRBD1 or TRBD2 (5 bases each). The germline CDR1 and CDR2 sequences are SGHVS and FQNEAQ. The CDR3 runs to 17 residues. V gave up 5 bases and J gave up 0 bases, with 18 bases separating them.

V is TRBV7-2 and J is TRBJ1-1; maybe TRBD1 (6 bases). V was clipped by 8 bases and J by 8 bases, with 21 bases between them. From germline, CDR1 is SGHTA and CDR2 FQGNSA. The CDR3 spans 14 residues. The CDR3 sequence is CASGTGRGYLEAFF. The CDR3, as DNA: TGTGCCAGCGGAACAGGGAGAGGCTACTTAGAAGCTTTCTTT.

The rearrangement uses TRBV20-1 and TRBJ1-1, with D unresolved. Germline values: CDR1 DFQATT, CDR2 SNEGSKA (reference sequence). CDR3 size: 11 residues. V dropped 6 bases and J dropped 6 bases, with 11 bases sitting between them. The CDR3 is CSAHDGAEAFF. The DNA for the CDR3 is TGCAGTGCCCACGACGGGGCTGAAGCTTTCTTT.

This clonotype occurred a few times. Possible read error: a much larger clone is one base away. The chain links TRBV10-3 to TRBJ1-1; D is unclear. CDR1 is ENHRY, CDR2 SYGVKD, per germline. Deletions cut 2 bases from V and 5 bases from J, with 9 bases between. CDR3 length equals 13 residues. The CDR3 loop is CAISEQAETEAFF. CDR3 nucleotide sequence: TGTGCCATCAGTGAGCAGGCCGAGACTGAAGCTTTCTTT.

Points on this clonotype: At one end the junction does not follow the germline gene, possibly because of a read error. The gene calls are TRBV10-3 and TRBJ2-7; D not certain. Looked up from germline, CDR1 is ENHRY and CDR2 is SYGVKD. This CDR3 has 13 amino acids. The CDR3 loop reads CASSYRPFYEQYF. CDR3 nucleotide sequence: TGTGCCAGCAGTTACCGGCCGTTCTACGAGCAGTACTTC.

This chain uses TRBV7-8 with TRBJ2-1; D perhaps matches TRBD1 (6 bases). Germline V gene data show CDR1 as SGHVS and CDR2 as FQNEAQ. The V end was cut by 2 bases, the J end by 12 bases, with 8 bases between. The CDR3 runs to 11 residues. The CDR3 sequence: CASSLQTGQFF. CDR3 nucleotide sequence: TGTGCCAGCAGCTTACAGACAGGGCAGTTCTTC.